The clone carrying this TCR beta chain was observed a handful of times. Its antigen is unknown. Sample-barcoded 5' priming and a J-beta primer mix drove a second PCR of 7 to 11 cycles. Every cDNA molecule bore a tag from a template-switch adaptor containing 12 random nucleotides. One entry per CDR3 protein, called by TCRdb with MiXCR from the 5' RACE reads. The data hold hundreds of thousands of distinct CDR3 sequences, with less than 25% observed a single time. This sample is part of a study of blood T cells in healthy people across ages. V lost 6 bases and J 1 base, leaving 7 bases between the germline ends. CDR3 length: 12 residues. Germline CDR1 and CDR2: SGHRS and YFSETQ. Healthy individuals of Caucasian origin from Russia, aged roughly 6 to 100, served as donors. Findings and limits, study-wide: As naive T cell percentage varied, TCR beta diversity correlated strongly with it. Roughly linear age-related decline in beta diversity appeared, significant by age about 37.

A further study also used this sample, focusing on T cells of mothers and their children.

Sequenced sample: blood. The TCR sequence derives from a boy aged 5-17 years in good health. V usage is TRBV5-1 and J usage is TRBJ1-1; D gene uncertain. DNA for the CDR3: TGCGCCAGCAAGCGGGAGAACACTGAAGCTTTCTTT. Amino acid sequence: CASKRENTEAFF.